This TCR beta chain comes out of a study of CD8 T cells in Susac syndrome. Random hexamers served to reverse transcribe roughly 0.45 to 1 ug RNA. The TCR beta CDR3 was amplified by immunoSEQ multiplex PCR across 54 Vbeta, 13 Jbeta. TCRdb reanalysed the immunoSEQ multiplex PCR reads using MiXCR and keeps one entry per CDR3 protein. The sample gives hundreds of thousands of distinct CDR3 sequences, approximately 92% of which show up once; around 0.067% is in the top ten. The J segment lost 0 bases and the V segment lost 5 bases, leaving 6 bases of the junction unmatched. The CDR3 runs to 15 residues. Germline assignment: CDR1 MNHNY and CDR2 SVGAGI (reference sequence). Negative isolation yielded CD4+ and CD8+ T cells, and FACS enriched TEMRA cells.

The receptor was isolated from a human donor with multiple sclerosis. The gene calls are TRBV6-6 and TRBJ2-7, with 8 bases fitting TRBD1. Sequencing was performed on CD4+ T cells from PBMCs. The CDR3 DNA is TGTGCCAGCAGTGACGCCGGGACAGGCTCCTACGAGCAGTACTTC. It specifies CASSDAGTGSYEQYF.